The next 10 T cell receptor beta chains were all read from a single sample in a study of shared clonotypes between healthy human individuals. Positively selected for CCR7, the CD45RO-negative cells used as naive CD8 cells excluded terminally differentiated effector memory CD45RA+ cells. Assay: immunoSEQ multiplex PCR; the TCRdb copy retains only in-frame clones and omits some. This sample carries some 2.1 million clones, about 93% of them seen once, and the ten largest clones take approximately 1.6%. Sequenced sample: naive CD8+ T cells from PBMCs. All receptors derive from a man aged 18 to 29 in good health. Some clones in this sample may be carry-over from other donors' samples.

CDR3 sequence (DNA): TGTGCCATCAGTGTAGGCGGGTACTCCTACGAGCAGTACTTC. Residues: CAISVGGYSYEQYF. The V gene is TRBV10-3, the J gene TRBJ2-7; TRBD2 is a possible D gene (5 bases). There are 14 residues in the CDR3. CDR1 is ENHRY and CDR2 is SYGVKD in the germline V gene. V dropped 4 bases and J dropped 0 bases, with 10 bases sitting between them.

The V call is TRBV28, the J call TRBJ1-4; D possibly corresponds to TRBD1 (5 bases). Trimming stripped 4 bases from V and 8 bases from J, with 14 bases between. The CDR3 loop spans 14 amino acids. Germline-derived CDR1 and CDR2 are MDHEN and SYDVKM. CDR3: CASSYQGPEEKLFF. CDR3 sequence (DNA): TGTGCCAGCAGTTATCAGGGACCGGAGGAAAAACTGTTTTTT.

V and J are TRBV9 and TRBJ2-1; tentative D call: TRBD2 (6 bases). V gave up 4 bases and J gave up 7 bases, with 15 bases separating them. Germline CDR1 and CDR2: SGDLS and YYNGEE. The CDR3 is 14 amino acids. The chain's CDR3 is CASSFSTSPNEQFF. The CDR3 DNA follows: TGTGCCAGCAGCTTCTCGACTAGTCCTAATGAGCAGTTCTTC.

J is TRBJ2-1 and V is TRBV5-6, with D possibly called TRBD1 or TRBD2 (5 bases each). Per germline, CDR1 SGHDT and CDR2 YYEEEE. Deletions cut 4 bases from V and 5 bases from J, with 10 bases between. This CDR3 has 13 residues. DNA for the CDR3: TGTGCCAGCAGCAACTCGGGGCACAATGAGCAGTTCTTC. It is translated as CASSNSGHNEQFF.

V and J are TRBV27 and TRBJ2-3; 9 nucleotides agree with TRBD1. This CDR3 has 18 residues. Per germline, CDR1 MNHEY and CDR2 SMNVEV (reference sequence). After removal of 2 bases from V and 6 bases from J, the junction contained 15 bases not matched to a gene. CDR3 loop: CASSLTSPTGGGWDTQYF. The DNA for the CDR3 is TGTGCCAGCAGTTTAACCTCCCCGACAGGGGGGGGGTGGGATACGCAGTATTTT.

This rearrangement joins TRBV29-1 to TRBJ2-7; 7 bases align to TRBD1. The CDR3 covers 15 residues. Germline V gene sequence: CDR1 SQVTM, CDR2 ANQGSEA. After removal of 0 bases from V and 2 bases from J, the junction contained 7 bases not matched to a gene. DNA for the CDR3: TGCAGCGTTGAAGATCCCTCGACAGGGACCTACGAGCAGTACTTC. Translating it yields CSVEDPSTGTYEQYF.

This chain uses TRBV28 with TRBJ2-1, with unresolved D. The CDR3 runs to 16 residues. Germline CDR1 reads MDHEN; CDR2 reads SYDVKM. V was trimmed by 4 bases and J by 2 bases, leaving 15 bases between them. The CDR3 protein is CASSSRAARPYNEQFF. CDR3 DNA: TGTGCCAGCAGTTCCCGAGCAGCGCGACCCTACAATGAGCAGTTCTTC.

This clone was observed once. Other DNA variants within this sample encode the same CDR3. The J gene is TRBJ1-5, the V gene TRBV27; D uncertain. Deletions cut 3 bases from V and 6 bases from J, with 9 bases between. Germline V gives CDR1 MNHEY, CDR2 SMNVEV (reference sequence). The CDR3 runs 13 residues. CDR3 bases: TGTGCCAGCAGTTTTGGGTCCAGTCAGCCCCAGCATTTT. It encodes CASSFGSSQPQHF.

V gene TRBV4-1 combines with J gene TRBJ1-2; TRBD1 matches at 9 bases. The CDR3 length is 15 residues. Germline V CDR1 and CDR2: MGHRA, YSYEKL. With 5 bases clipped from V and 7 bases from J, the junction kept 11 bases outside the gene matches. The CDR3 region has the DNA TGCGCCAGCAGCAACGACAGGGGGATCGTAGGTGGCTACACCTTC. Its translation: CASSNDRGIVGGYTF.

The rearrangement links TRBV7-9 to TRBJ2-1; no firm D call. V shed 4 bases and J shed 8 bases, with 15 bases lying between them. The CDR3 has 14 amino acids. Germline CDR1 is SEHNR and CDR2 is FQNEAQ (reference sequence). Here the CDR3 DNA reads TGTGCCAGCAGCTCTTTAGGCGCCCGGGATGAGCAGTTCTTC. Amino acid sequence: CASSSLGARDEQFF.